This entry lists 8 T cell receptor beta chains sequenced from one sample in a study of patients and donors after allogeneic stem cell transplantation. TCRdb redid the calling of the RT-PCR reads with MiXCR, one entry per CDR3 protein. Of approximately 410,000 distinct CDR3 sequences in the sample, 16% were seen once. The sample comprised blood, either unsorted or a sorted T cell fraction (not recorded which). These receptors came from a human donor who was either an allogeneic HSCT recipient or a stem cell or donor lymphocyte infusion donor (not recorded which). It is not recorded whose cells these are; they may come from a transplant donor.

CDR3 bases: TGTGCCAGCAGCCTCGGACAGGGGGCGAGGACTGAAGCTTTCTTT. Translation: CASSLGQGARTEAFF. The chain has TRBV7-9 and TRBJ1-1; 11 bases line up with TRBD1. Germline values: CDR1 SEHNR, CDR2 FQNEAQ (reference sequence). With V trimmed by 5 bases and J by 5 bases, 7 bases remained unmatched. The CDR3 contains 15 residues.

This clonotype showed up many times. CDR3 sequence reads: CASSQSNLWIQHSPLHF. CDR3 DNA sequence: TGTGCCAGCAGCCAATCAAATCTGTGGATTCAACATTCACCCCTCCACTTT. The chain recombines TRBV3-1 with TRBJ1-6; D remains ambiguous. The CDR3 runs to 17 residues. Germline values: CDR1 LGHDT, CDR2 YNNKEL (reference sequence). V dropped 2 bases and J dropped 8 bases, with 19 bases sitting between them.

This clonotype has a handful of counts. This sequence joins TRBV20-1 and TRBJ2-7; no definite D call. The CDR3 is 15 residues long. Germline V gene sequence: CDR1 DFQATT, CDR2 SNEGSKA (reference sequence). The germline V and J ends were trimmed by 2 bases and 0 bases, with 14 bases remaining between them. CDR3 sequence reads: CSARNPARSSYEQYF. As DNA, the CDR3 is TGCAGTGCTAGAAATCCTGCCAGGAGCTCCTACGAGCAGTACTTC.

The V call is TRBV30, the J call TRBJ1-5; TRBD1 matches 9 bases. With 5 bases clipped from V and 0 bases from J, the junction kept 5 bases outside the gene matches. The CDR3 totals 15 residues. CDR1 and CDR2 from the germline V gene are GTSNPN and SVGIG (reference sequence). The CDR3 loop is CAWSTGGYSNQPQHF. The CDR3 bases are TGTGCCTGGTCGACAGGGGGTTATAGCAATCAGCCCCAGCATTTT. The variable domain in full, with the rest retrieved from reference TRBV30 and TRBJ1-5, is SQTIHQWPATLVQPVGSPLSLECTVEGTSNPNLYWYRQAAGRGLQLLFYSVGIGQISSEVPQNLSASRPQDRQFILSSKKLLLSDSGFYLCAWSTGGYSNQPQHFGDGTRLSIL.

The chain employs TRBV7-2 and TRBJ1-5; 8 bases are shared with TRBD1. CDR3 length equals 15 residues. With V trimmed by 1 base and J by 5 bases, 4 bases remained unmatched. The germline gives CDR1 SGHTA, CDR2 FQGNSA. This CDR3 is CASSLVSGGDQPQHF. The CDR3 DNA reads TGTGCCAGCAGCTTAGTTTCAGGGGGCGATCAGCCCCAGCATTTT.

With respect to this clonotype: At one boundary the junction diverges from the germline segment, which might be a read error. The chain's CDR3 is CASSTPGQAYNEQFF. The CDR3 DNA follows: TGTGCCAGCTCAACACCGGGACAGGCCTACAATGAGCAGTTCTTC. The chain recombines TRBV18 with TRBJ2-1; 8 bases fit TRBD1. CDR3 length: 15 amino acids. Germline lookup yields CDR1 KGHSH and CDR2 LQKENI.

In its sample, this clonotype was seen many times. This chain connects TRBV5-1 to TRBJ1-6, with D uncertain. V was clipped by 0 bases and J by 0 bases, with 10 bases between them. The CDR3 extends over 17 amino acids. CDR1 SGHRS and CDR2 YFSETQ come from the germline V gene. The CDR3 region has the DNA TGCGCCAGCAGCTTGGACGTCAGAAGCTCCTATAATTCACCCCTCCACTTT. Encoded protein: CASSLDVRSSYNSPLHF.

This clonotype showed up many times. This rearrangement joins TRBV4-1 to TRBJ2-2, with 8 nucleotides matching TRBD2. Trimming cost V 2 bases and J 0 bases; bases outside gene matches: 2. The CDR3 loop spans 16 amino acids. From germline, CDR1 is MGHRA and CDR2 YSYEKL. The CDR3 loop is CASSQKGLANTGELFF. In DNA, the CDR3 is TGCGCCAGCAGCCAAAAGGGACTAGCGAACACCGGGGAGCTGTTTTTT.